This T cell receptor (beta chain) is from a study of blood T cell repertoires in COVID-19 (dated by TCRdb to 2020 to 2022). Describing the broader study: Samples covering the acute and convalescent phases of COVID-19 were provided by collaborators in the United States, Italy and Spain. The material from the prospective study consisted of cDNA or gDNA derived from T cells, B-cell-depleted T cells, or PBMCs. Subjects who had been exposed to COVID-19, were actively infected with it, or had recovered from it provided the deeply sampled blood TCRbeta repertoires that made up the dataset. A freely available public database, intended as a resource for researchers studying the immune response to SARS-CoV-2, is where the repertoires were released. The samples were drawn from the first 160 participants of the ongoing ImmuneRACE study and from over 950 subjects provided by 6 global collaborators. Sample metadata almost always included a de-identified subject ID, COVID-19 status, age in years and sex. Where available, HLA class I and class II types were taken from metadata supplied by the sample provider and were not determined by assay-based typing.

Broader findings and caveats from the paper: The quantity of clinical and demographic metadata differed by source and by participant and was supplied without curation.

The collaborating institutions used their own protocols to collect whole blood in K2EDTA tubes. Collaborator samples were shipped for TCRbeta analysis as frozen whole blood, isolated PBMCs, or DNA extracted from either sample type. The immunoSEQ Assay, a bias-controlled multiplex PCR, was used to amplify TCRbeta CDR3 regions from genomic DNA. The source study handled its data this way. Nucleated cell counts per sample were estimated from amplification of reference gene primers within the assay. Sequence reads were collapsed and filtered to measure the absolute abundance of every unique TCRbeta CDR3 rearrangement. Productive Simpson clonality was computed per sample as the square root of Simpson's diversity index over productive rearrangements. TCRdb mirrors the immuneACCESS table, restricted to in-frame sequences. Some clones are absent from its copies; in checked studies, under half trace to an unresolved V gene, and the reason for the others is unknown. V, J and clone size are taken as reported in that table, and D and trimming were inferred from the DNA itself. In this sample the table shows about 200,000 clones, approximately 87% of which occur a single time. In total, the top ten clones hold 0.7% to 0.8% of the sample.

In regard to this clone: No antigen is known for it. The sample holds no much larger clone one base away, and base qualities are not on file.

The TCR was taken from a woman between 65 and 79 years old with acute or convalescent COVID-19. Sequenced sample: peripheral blood.

The CDR3 reads as follows: CASSYSQAYQPQHF. The DNA sequence is TGTGCCAGCAGTTACAGCCAGGCTTATCAGCCCCAGCATTTT. The rearranged segments are TRBV6-5 and TRBJ1-5, with the D gene not clear enough to name. Counted from cysteine to phenylalanine, this CDR3 has 14 amino acids. Only the CDR3 DNA stays, 42 bases, in frame from base 1. Cut back by 2 bases and 5 bases, the V and J ends lie 10 bases apart. From a lookup of the germline V gene, CDR1 and CDR2 are MNHEY and SVGAGI.